A single sample is the source of the 17 T cell receptor beta chains below, sequenced in a study of early T cells in non-severe SARS-CoV-2 infection. TCRdb re-analysed the 5' RACE reads in MiXCR, keeping a single row per CDR3 protein. The table records 50,000 or so distinct CDR3 sequences, 15% of them present only once. The input for sequencing was whole blood, taken at baseline. These receptors all come from an adult who was a healthcare worker with PCR-confirmed SARS-CoV-2 infection or an uninfected control (not recorded which).

This clonotype was recorded a few times. The V gene is TRBV18, the J gene TRBJ2-7, with D hard to call. V was cut by 3 bases and J by 0 bases, with 6 bases left in between. Germline loops: CDR1 KGHSH, CDR2 LQKENI. The CDR3 contains 13 residues. CDR3 amino acids: CASSPAPSYEQYF. In DNA form, the CDR3 reads TGTGCCAGCTCACCCGCACCCTCCTACGAGCAGTACTTC.

This clonotype turned up a few times. The chain links TRBV12-3 or TRBV12-4 to TRBJ2-3; D might be TRBD2 (7 bases). V lost 6 bases and J 4 bases, leaving 20 bases between the germline ends. The CDR3 contains 16 residues. The CDR3 sequence is CASSRHRGGRADTQYF. CDR3 bases: TGTGCCAGCAGCCGCCATAGGGGGGGCCGCGCAGATACGCAGTATTTT.

The V and J genes are TRBV10-3 and TRBJ2-2; the D is unclear. The CDR3 loop spans 15 amino acids. V was clipped by 2 bases and J by 7 bases, with 14 bases between them. Germline CDR1 reads ENHRY; CDR2 reads SYGVKD. As DNA, the CDR3 is TGTGCCATCAGTGAGCGGGTGACCCTTGGCGGGGAGCTGTTTTTT. Translation gives CAISERVTLGGELFF.

This clonotype was seen a few times. The chain carries TRBV6-5 and TRBJ2-7; tentative D call: TRBD1 (6 bases). Germline V gene data show CDR1 as MNHEY and CDR2 as SVGAGI. V was cut by 8 bases and J by 1 base, with 18 bases left in between. This CDR3 has 15 amino acids. The CDR3 loop reads CASWGPGQLSYEQYF. The CDR3 nucleotides read TGTGCCAGCTGGGGCCCCGGACAGCTGTCCTACGAGCAGTACTTC.

This chain uses TRBV19 with TRBJ2-7; D remains unclear. The germline V and J ends were trimmed by 6 bases and 4 bases, with 13 bases remaining between them. The CDR3 covers 13 residues. From germline, CDR1 is LNHDA and CDR2 SQIVND (reference sequence). CDR3 sequence (DNA): TGTGCCAGTAGCATTGGGCTAGGTTACGAGCAGTACTTC. Its protein is CASSIGLGYEQYF. Variable domain in full (rest from reference TRBV19 and TRBJ2-7): DGGITQSPKYLFRKEGQNVTLSCEQNLNHDAMYWYRQDPGQGLRLIYYSQIVNDFQKGDIAEGYSVSREKKESFPLTVTSAQKNPTAFYLCASSIGLGYEQYFGPGTRLTVT.

This sequence joins TRBV5-1 and TRBJ2-2; TRBD2 aligns across 7 bases. The CDR3 is 15 amino acids. With V trimmed by 6 bases and J by 2 bases, 7 bases remained unmatched. Germline CDR1 reads SGHRS; CDR2 reads YFSETQ. The CDR3 loop is CASTPGTTNTGELFF. The CDR3 bases are TGCGCCAGCACGCCCGGGACTACTAACACCGGGGAGCTGTTTTTT. The full variable domain, completed using reference TRBV5-1 and TRBJ2-2, is KAGVTQTPRYLIKTRGQQVTLSCSPISGHRSVSWYQQTPGQGLQFLFEYFSETQRNKGNFPGRFSGRQFSNSRSEMNVSTLELGDSALYLCASTPGTTNTGELFFGEGSRLTVL.

This clonotype has more than one count but fewer than ten. This chain connects TRBV7-8 to TRBJ2-3; TRBD2 matches 7 bases. The CDR3 sequence is 15 residues long. V lost 3 bases to trimming and J lost 1 base; unmatched junction nucleotides: 4. Germline lookup yields CDR1 SGHVS and CDR2 FQNEAQ. The CDR3 nucleotides are TGTGCCAGCAGCTTCCTAGCGGCCGGCACAGATACGCAGTATTTT. This gives the protein CASSFLAAGTDTQYF.

This clonotype was detected only a few times. The J gene is TRBJ1-5, the V gene TRBV3-1; D is possibly TRBD1 (6 bases). The CDR3 length is 15 residues. Trimming left V 4 bases short and J 3 bases short, with 13 bases between. The germline V gene has CDR1 LGHDT and CDR2 YNNKEL (reference sequence). CDR3 protein: CASSLVHRVNQPQHF. For the CDR3, the DNA is TGTGCCAGCAGCCTCGTTCACAGGGTCAATCAGCCCCAGCATTTT.

The V gene is TRBV5-1, the J gene TRBJ2-2; perhaps TRBD1 as D (6 bases). This CDR3 is 15 amino acids long. The germline V and J ends were trimmed by 0 bases and 3 bases, with 9 bases remaining between them. In germline, CDR1 is SGHRS, CDR2 YFSETQ. In DNA, the CDR3 is TGCGCCAGCAGCTTGGGACGGACAGACACCGGGGAGCTGTTTTTT. Translation: CASSLGRTDTGELFF.

V gene TRBV2 combines with J gene TRBJ2-3, with D possibly matching TRBD2 (6 bases). This CDR3 contains 15 residues. Germline CDR1 SNHLY, CDR2 FYNNEI. Trimming took 3 bases from V and 2 from J, leaving 12 bases between them. CDR3 nucleotides: TGTGCCAGCAGTGACGGAGGGGCTTACACAGATACGCAGTATTTT. As protein: CASSDGGAYTDTQYF. Filled out from reference TRBV2 and TRBJ2-3, the complete variable domain reads EPEVTQTPSHQVTQMGQEVILRCVPISNHLYFYWYRQILGQKVEFLVSFYNNEISEKSEIFDDQFSVERPDGSNFTLKIRSTKLEDSAMYFCASSDGGAYTDTQYFGPGTRLTVL.

In this sample, this clonotype turned up a few times. V and J are TRBV11-2 and TRBJ2-7; no firm D call. Germline CDR1 SGHAT, CDR2 FQNNGV. There are 15 residues in the CDR3. Trimming left V 0 bases short and J 6 bases short, with 15 bases between. The CDR3, as DNA: TGTGCCAGCAGCTTAGAAGGGTATCAGCTCGGCGAGCAGTACTTC. This translates into CASSLEGYQLGEQYF.

The CDR3 spells CASSLEVGNQPQHF. For the CDR3, the DNA is TGCGCCAGCAGCTTGGAAGTCGGCAATCAGCCCCAGCATTTT. This rearrangement joins TRBV5-1 to TRBJ1-5; D is unclear. The V end lost 0 bases, the J end lost 2 bases, and 6 bases lay between the germline ends. This CDR3 region has 14 residues. Germline V gene lookup returns CDR1 SGHRS and CDR2 YFSETQ.

The chain employs TRBV12-3 or TRBV12-4 and TRBJ2-5; 12 nucleotides agree with TRBD2. CDR3 length equals 16 residues. J was trimmed by 0 bases and V by 4 bases; bases with no gene match: 3. CDR3 in amino acids: CASSSLAGGNQETQYF. The CDR3 coding sequence is TGTGCCAGCAGTTCCCTAGCGGGGGGGAACCAAGAGACCCAGTACTTC.

This clonotype was observed a few times. The V and J genes are TRBV7-2 and TRBJ2-7, with D unresolved. Germline V gene sequence: CDR1 SGHTA, CDR2 FQGNSA. CDR3 length: 12 amino acids. V shed 1 base and J shed 5 bases, with 6 bases lying between them. CDR3 loop: CASSLVTDEQYF. CDR3 bases: TGTGCCAGCAGCTTAGTTACGGACGAGCAGTACTTC.

This rearrangement joins TRBV4-1 to TRBJ2-7; no reliable D call. This CDR3 is built from 15 residues. Germline assignment: CDR1 MGHRA and CDR2 YSYEKL. Trimming left V 0 bases short and J 6 bases short, with 15 bases between. The CDR3, as DNA: TGCGCCAGCAGCCAAGAAGAGGTTCCATTGTTCGAGCAGTACTTC. Protein sequence: CASSQEEVPLFEQYF.

V and J are TRBV18 and TRBJ2-7; possibly TRBD2 for D (6 bases). The CDR3 has 15 residues. Per germline, CDR1 KGHSH and CDR2 LQKENI. V gave up 1 base and J gave up 2 bases, with 12 bases separating them. The CDR3 DNA is TGTGCCAGCTCACCACGGGAGGTAGGCACCTACGAGCAGTACTTC. It translates to CASSPREVGTYEQYF.

There are a few counts of this clonotype. The chain has TRBV7-6 and TRBJ2-3; D unclear. The germline gives CDR1 SGHVS, CDR2 FNYEAQ. V lost 5 bases and J 4 bases, leaving 13 bases between the germline ends. The CDR3 extends over 14 amino acids. CDR3 protein: CASSQLGTPDTQYF. CDR3 bases: TGTGCCAGCAGCCAACTCGGCACTCCAGATACGCAGTATTTT.